Listed below are T cell receptor beta chains from one sample, sequenced in a study of shared clonotypes between healthy human individuals. The table came from immunoSEQ multiplex PCR; TCRdb's copy has only in-frame clones and leaves some out. Of 2 million or so clones in the sample, approximately 95% were seen once. The sample comprised naive CD4+ T cells sorted from blood. All receptors come from a young man in good health. Both conserved end residues are trimmed from each CDR3. Each record gives: V gene, D gene, J gene, CDR3 protein. The D gene is left open where the match is weak.

V: TRBV18
D: TRBD1
J: TRBJ2-1
CDR3: ASSHRDRGVNEQF

V: TRBV29-1
D: TRBD1
J: TRBJ2-7
CDR3: SVATGGKTYEQY

V: TRBV9
D: -
J: TRBJ1-3
CDR3: ASSREGTSGNTIY

V: TRBV7-2
D: -
J: TRBJ2-3
CDR3: ASSNGGTDTQY

V: TRBV9
D: -
J: TRBJ1-6
CDR3: ASSVAPNSPLH

V: TRBV5-6
D: TRBD1
J: TRBJ2-7
CDR3: ASIPDRGVGEQY

V: TRBV28
D: -
J: TRBJ1-2
CDR3: ASSLEPLYGYT

V: TRBV5-4
D: TRBD2
J: TRBJ2-2
CDR3: ASSYGTSGGTNTGELF

V: TRBV2
D: TRBD1
J: TRBJ1-3
CDR3: ASWGGQAIGNTIY

V: TRBV29-1
D: TRBD1
J: TRBJ1-2
CDR3: SGQTGSYGYT

V: TRBV5-1
D: TRBD2
J: TRBJ2-7
CDR3: ASSSTSGPYEQY

V: TRBV27
D: -
J: TRBJ1-1
CDR3: ASSLRGGPNTEAF

V: TRBV29-1
D: -
J: TRBJ2-5
CDR3: SVGRQVIRETQY

V: TRBV2
D: -
J: TRBJ1-3
CDR3: ASEGSGNTIY

V: TRBV10-3
D: -
J: TRBJ1-1
CDR3: AISDFGRANTEAF

V: TRBV19
D: TRBD1
J: TRBJ1-3
CDR3: ASSSPVWDRSGNTIY

V: TRBV5-5
D: -
J: TRBJ1-1
CDR3: ASNRIDTEAF

V: TRBV18
D: -
J: TRBJ1-3
CDR3: ASSPNRGATGNTIY

V: TRBV25-1
D: TRBD2
J: TRBJ2-3
CDR3: ASSNTRTSGTDTQY

V: TRBV30
D: -
J: TRBJ1-4
CDR3: AWSAKNLPELF

V: TRBV29-1
D: TRBD1
J: TRBJ2-5
CDR3: SGIRQGSETQY

V: TRBV28
D: TRBD1
J: TRBJ2-7
CDR3: ASSLSGTGLYEQY

V: TRBV9
D: -
J: TRBJ2-5
CDR3: ASSGPRETQY

V: TRBV2
D: TRBD1
J: TRBJ1-1
CDR3: ASRDRAQNTEAF

V: TRBV25-1
D: -
J: TRBJ2-6
CDR3: ASSEAGRSGANVLT

V: TRBV2
D: TRBD1
J: TRBJ1-4
CDR3: ASSESQGGNEKLF

V: TRBV9
D: TRBD2
J: TRBJ2-3
CDR3: ASSVGLAGQTDTQY

V: TRBV5-6
D: TRBD1
J: TRBJ1-2
CDR3: ASIWWDRGRGGYT